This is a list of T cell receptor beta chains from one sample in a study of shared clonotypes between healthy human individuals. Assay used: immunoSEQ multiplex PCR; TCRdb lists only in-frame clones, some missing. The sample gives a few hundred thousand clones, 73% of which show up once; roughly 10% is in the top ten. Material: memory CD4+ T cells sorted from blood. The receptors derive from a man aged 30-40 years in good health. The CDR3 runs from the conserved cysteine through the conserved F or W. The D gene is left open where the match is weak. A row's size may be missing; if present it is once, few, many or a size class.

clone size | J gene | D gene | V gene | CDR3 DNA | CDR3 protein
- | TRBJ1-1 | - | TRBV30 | TGTGGAGGGGGGACTGAAGCTTTCTTT | CGGGTEAFF
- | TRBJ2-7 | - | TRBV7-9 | TGTGCCAGCAGCCCCGCTGAGGGGGTTGAGCAGTACTTC | CASSPAEGVEQYF
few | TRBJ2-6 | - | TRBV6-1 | TGTGCCAGCAGTGAACGTAACTCTGGGGCCAACGTCCTGACTTTC | CASSERNSGANVLTF
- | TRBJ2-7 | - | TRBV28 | TGTGCCAGCAGTCTCATCAAGGGGGGAGCCTACGAGCAGTACTTC | CASSLIKGGAYEQYF
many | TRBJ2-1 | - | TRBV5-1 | TGCGCCAGCAGCTTGGCCGGTAGCGGATATATCAATGAGCAGTTCTTC | CASSLAGSGYINEQFF
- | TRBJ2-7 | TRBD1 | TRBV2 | TGTGCCAGCAGTGAAGGAGGACAGGGGTCCTACGAGCAGTACTTC | CASSEGGQGSYEQYF
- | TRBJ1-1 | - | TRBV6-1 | TGTGCCAGCACCCCTGCAGGTCTCATGAACACTGAAGCTTTCTTT | CASTPAGLMNTEAFF
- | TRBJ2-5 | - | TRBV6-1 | TGTACCACCTGTCCCCTTGAGACCCAGTACTTC | CTTCPLETQYF
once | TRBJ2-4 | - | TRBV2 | TGTGCCAGCAGCATAGGCAGGGGGGAAGACATTCAGTACTTC | CASSIGRGEDIQYF
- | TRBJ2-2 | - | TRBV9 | TGTGCCAGCAGCGTAGCTCAGACCGGGGAGCTGTTTTTT | CASSVAQTGELFF
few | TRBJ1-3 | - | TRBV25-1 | TGTGCCAGCAGTGAAGAACAGGGCGCCGGAAACACCATATATTTT | CASSEEQGAGNTIYF
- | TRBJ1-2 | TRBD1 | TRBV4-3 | TGCGCCAGCAGCCAGGAGGGACAGGGGGACGGCTACACCTTC | CASSQEGQGDGYTF
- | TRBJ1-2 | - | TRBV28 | TGTGCCAGCAGTTTTGGGGGGCTCGACTATGGCTACACCTTC | CASSFGGLDYGYTF
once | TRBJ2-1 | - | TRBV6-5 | TGTGCCAGCAGTTACCAGGGTTTCAATGAGCAGTTCTTC | CASSYQGFNEQFF
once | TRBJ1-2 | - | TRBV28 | TGTGCCAGCAGTTTGGTGAGGTATGGCTACACCTTC | CASSLVRYGYTF
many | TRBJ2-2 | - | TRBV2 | TGTGCCACCACCTGGGACGGAAGAAACACCGGGGAGCTGTTTTTT | CATTWDGRNTGELFF
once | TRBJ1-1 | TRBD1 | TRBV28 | TGTGCCAGCAGGGGCGCACGGACAGGGGGGAAGGACACTGAAGCTTTCTTT | CASRGARTGGKDTEAFF